A selection of T cell receptor beta chains follows, all from one sample in a study of T cells after yellow fever vaccination. TCRdb recomputed calls from the 5' RACE reads with MiXCR, one row per CDR3 protein. The sample records some 290,000 distinct CDR3 sequences, around 10% being singletons. The input for sequencing was CD4+ T cells sorted from PBMCs, taken 45 days after the yellow fever booster vaccination. The receptors were sampled from a man between 18 and 35 years old who received the YFV17D yellow fever vaccine. CDR3s include the opening cysteine and the closing phenylalanine or tryptophan. Size values are once, few and many counts, or a class for expanded clones, and some rows have none.

v_call: TRBV28
j_call: TRBJ1-1
cdr3_length: 13
clone_size: few
cdr3_aa: CASETGPYTEAFF

v_call: TRBV14
j_call: TRBJ1-5
cdr3_length: 14
clone_size: -
cdr3_aa: CASSPSTPDQPQHF

v_call: TRBV12-3/TRBV12-4
j_call: TRBJ1-4
cdr3_length: 15
clone_size: many
cdr3_aa: CASRSQGRANEKLFF

v_call: TRBV19
j_call: TRBJ1-2
cdr3_length: 13
clone_size: -
cdr3_aa: CAIRRVGGIGYTF

v_call: TRBV6-5
j_call: TRBJ2-3
cdr3_length: 15
clone_size: -
cdr3_aa: CASSYGSSGTDTQYF

v_call: TRBV6-5
j_call: TRBJ2-3
cdr3_length: 15
clone_size: few
cdr3_aa: CASSYGGREIDTQYF

v_call: TRBV3-1
j_call: TRBJ2-1
cdr3_length: 15
clone_size: many
cdr3_aa: CASSQGVGGAAEQFF

v_call: TRBV6-4
j_call: TRBJ2-2
cdr3_length: 16
clone_size: -
cdr3_aa: CASSVEGGTNTGELFF

v_call: TRBV5-1
j_call: TRBJ2-1
cdr3_length: 14
clone_size: -
cdr3_aa: CATSGGQVYNEQFF

v_call: TRBV3-1
j_call: TRBJ1-2
cdr3_length: 17
clone_size: -
cdr3_aa: CASSQLTRDLSGYGYTF

v_call: TRBV3-1
j_call: TRBJ1-3
cdr3_length: 16
clone_size: few
cdr3_aa: CASSHGRRISGNTIYF

v_call: TRBV2
j_call: TRBJ2-3
cdr3_length: 15
clone_size: -
cdr3_aa: CASRPGADGFDTQYF

v_call: TRBV7-2
j_call: TRBJ2-1
cdr3_length: 13
clone_size: -
cdr3_aa: CASSLGSSNEQFF

v_call: TRBV10-3
j_call: TRBJ2-2
cdr3_length: 15
clone_size: -
cdr3_aa: CAISEWDANTGELFF

v_call: TRBV11-1
j_call: TRBJ2-1
cdr3_length: 14
clone_size: many
cdr3_aa: CASSPDRGYNEQFF

v_call: TRBV20-1
j_call: TRBJ1-3
cdr3_length: 12
clone_size: few
cdr3_aa: CSARFLGNTIYF

v_call: TRBV20-1
j_call: TRBJ1-4
cdr3_length: 14
clone_size: few
cdr3_aa: CSAIPGVNGEKLFF

v_call: TRBV12-5
j_call: TRBJ1-2
cdr3_length: 15
clone_size: -
cdr3_aa: CASGLVLERAGGYTF

v_call: TRBV5-1
j_call: TRBJ2-3
cdr3_length: 15
clone_size: many
cdr3_aa: CASVQGDSRTDTQYF

v_call: TRBV6-2/TRBV6-3
j_call: TRBJ2-2
cdr3_length: 15
clone_size: -
cdr3_aa: CASSSWDRATGELFF

v_call: TRBV2
j_call: TRBJ2-5
cdr3_length: 15
clone_size: -
cdr3_aa: CASSTQRGLQETQYF

v_call: TRBV20-1
j_call: TRBJ2-3
cdr3_length: 16
clone_size: -
cdr3_aa: CSAPDPKAGLADTQYF

v_call: TRBV3-1
j_call: TRBJ2-2
cdr3_length: 15
clone_size: -
cdr3_aa: CASSLGQGRAGELFF

v_call: TRBV6-1
j_call: TRBJ2-2
cdr3_length: 16
clone_size: -
cdr3_aa: CASKRDRQGNTGELFF

v_call: TRBV9
j_call: TRBJ2-1
cdr3_length: 15
clone_size: few
cdr3_aa: CASSSAGGEYNEQFF

v_call: TRBV7-2
j_call: TRBJ1-1
cdr3_length: 16
clone_size: -
cdr3_aa: CASSLFGGGAYTEAFF

v_call: TRBV12-3/TRBV12-4
j_call: TRBJ1-2
cdr3_length: 13
clone_size: many
cdr3_aa: CASSPRGGYGYTF

v_call: TRBV27
j_call: TRBJ1-2
cdr3_length: 16
clone_size: few
cdr3_aa: CASRRQRVALYDGYTF

v_call: TRBV7-2
j_call: TRBJ2-3
cdr3_length: 14
clone_size: few
cdr3_aa: CASSLADHTDTQYF

v_call: TRBV12-3/TRBV12-4
j_call: TRBJ1-2
cdr3_length: 13
clone_size: few
cdr3_aa: CASSLGPASGYTF

v_call: TRBV11-2
j_call: TRBJ2-1
cdr3_length: 12
clone_size: -
cdr3_aa: CASSSSRLSQFF

v_call: TRBV4-3
j_call: TRBJ1-3
cdr3_length: 14
clone_size: -
cdr3_aa: CASSQEGGGNTIYF

v_call: TRBV5-1
j_call: TRBJ1-4
cdr3_length: 15
clone_size: few
cdr3_aa: CASSSWISTNEKLFF

v_call: TRBV7-2
j_call: TRBJ1-1
cdr3_length: 16
clone_size: few
cdr3_aa: CASSRLSTLGSTEAFF

v_call: TRBV12-3/TRBV12-4
j_call: TRBJ2-2
cdr3_length: 15
clone_size: many
cdr3_aa: CASSLRSGYTGELFF

v_call: TRBV7-9
j_call: TRBJ2-3
cdr3_length: 17
clone_size: few
cdr3_aa: CASSLNALSGGTDTQYF

v_call: TRBV5-1
j_call: TRBJ2-7
cdr3_length: 13
clone_size: -
cdr3_aa: CASSTPGFDEQYF

v_call: TRBV6-1
j_call: TRBJ2-6
cdr3_length: 15
clone_size: -
cdr3_aa: CAIPGRGYGANVLTF

v_call: TRBV6-2/TRBV6-3
j_call: TRBJ2-5
cdr3_length: 12
clone_size: -
cdr3_aa: CASSPGIETQYF

v_call: TRBV27
j_call: TRBJ1-6
cdr3_length: 14
clone_size: many
cdr3_aa: CASSFGPYNSPLHF

v_call: TRBV6-2/TRBV6-3
j_call: TRBJ1-1
cdr3_length: 14
clone_size: many
cdr3_aa: CASSSGLRNTEAFF

v_call: TRBV15
j_call: TRBJ2-6
cdr3_length: 18
clone_size: -
cdr3_aa: CATTPGGTTASGANVLTF

v_call: TRBV3-1
j_call: TRBJ2-1
cdr3_length: 15
clone_size: -
cdr3_aa: CASSQDLGSRPDQFF

v_call: TRBV4-1
j_call: TRBJ2-1
cdr3_length: 15
clone_size: -
cdr3_aa: CASSPFWGAYNEQFF

v_call: TRBV5-1
j_call: TRBJ2-1
cdr3_length: 13
clone_size: many
cdr3_aa: CASSLVSYNEQFF

v_call: TRBV4-3
j_call: TRBJ1-6
cdr3_length: 13
clone_size: -
cdr3_aa: CASSAQYNSPLHF

v_call: TRBV29-1
j_call: TRBJ1-1
cdr3_length: 13
clone_size: -
cdr3_aa: CSVSWAGNTEAFF

v_call: TRBV7-3
j_call: TRBJ2-2
cdr3_length: 15
clone_size: -
cdr3_aa: CASNFGTGTTGELFF

v_call: TRBV7-9
j_call: TRBJ1-2
cdr3_length: 17
clone_size: -
cdr3_aa: CASSLDFWYEGGYGYTF

v_call: TRBV9
j_call: TRBJ2-1
cdr3_length: 16
clone_size: -
cdr3_aa: CASSVATSGGRNEQFF

v_call: TRBV5-1
j_call: TRBJ2-5
cdr3_length: 13
clone_size: many
cdr3_aa: CASSLLGSETQYF

v_call: TRBV4-3
j_call: TRBJ2-5
cdr3_length: 16
clone_size: few
cdr3_aa: CASSQDVLAGGQTQYF

v_call: TRBV4-2
j_call: TRBJ1-1
cdr3_length: 11
clone_size: -
cdr3_aa: CASSQGKGAFF

v_call: TRBV29-1
j_call: TRBJ2-7
cdr3_length: 10
clone_size: -
cdr3_aa: CSVLEYEQYF

v_call: TRBV12-3/TRBV12-4
j_call: TRBJ2-5
cdr3_length: 16
clone_size: -
cdr3_aa: CASSFSGAIEKETQYF

v_call: TRBV12-3/TRBV12-4
j_call: TRBJ2-2
cdr3_length: 14
clone_size: few
cdr3_aa: CASSPNANTGELFF

v_call: TRBV18
j_call: TRBJ2-7
cdr3_length: 16
clone_size: -
cdr3_aa: CASSPPGTVKTYEQYF

v_call: TRBV7-9
j_call: TRBJ2-3
cdr3_length: 15
clone_size: many
cdr3_aa: CASSSAAAGTDTQYF

v_call: TRBV7-2
j_call: TRBJ2-7
cdr3_length: 13
clone_size: many
cdr3_aa: CASSSGQGTEQYF